The rows below give T cell receptor beta chains drawn from one sample of a study of cytomegalovirus exposure and HLA in healthy donors. TCRdb keeps only in-frame clones here, not all; method: immunoSEQ multiplex PCR. The table includes fewer than 55,000 clones, around 72% detected once. Sequencing was performed on PBMCs. The receptors stem from a woman aged 45-60 years in good health and CMV-seropositive. Both conserved end residues are part of each CDR3. A D gene is named only where the DNA matches it firmly. Clone size is shown for a subset of rows, as once, few, many or a class of expanded clone.

TRBJ2-5	NA	NA	TRBV4-1	13	TGCGCCAGCAGCCGGGGCCCCCAAGAGACCCAGTACTTC	CASSRGPQETQYF
TRBJ2-3	NA	NA	TRBV5-1	11	TGCGCCAGCAGCGTCTCAGATACGCAGTATTTT	CASSVSDTQYF
TRBJ2-2	NA	NA	TRBV28	19	TGTGCCAGCAGGATCAAGCGCCGGGACTTTCTCACGAACACCGGGGAGCTGTTTTTT	CASRIKRRDFLTNTGELFF
TRBJ2-5	TRBD2	NA	TRBV5-1	14	TGCGCCAGCAGTTCGCTAGCGGGACTGGAGACCCAGTACTTC	CASSSLAGLETQYF
TRBJ2-3	TRBD2	few	TRBV10-3	13	TGTGCCACCGGGGGGGGGATGACAGATACGCAGTATTTT	CATGGGMTDTQYF
TRBJ2-7	NA	NA	TRBV28	14	TGTGCCAGCAGTTTGAGTCAGGGCTTATACGAGCAGTACTTC	CASSLSQGLYEQYF
TRBJ1-1	NA	NA	TRBV29-1	12	TGCAGCGTTCGAACAGGGCGGACTGAAGCTTTCTTT	CSVRTGRTEAFF
TRBJ2-7	TRBD2	once	TRBV7-9	15	TGTGCCAGCAGCTTGGTCCTAGCGGGGGATTACGAGCAGTACTTC	CASSLVLAGDYEQYF
TRBJ1-3	NA	few	TRBV2	13	TGTGCCAGCGCAACAGGGTCTGGAAACACCATATATTTT	CASATGSGNTIYF
TRBJ2-7	TRBD2	once	TRBV14	18	TGTGCCAGCAGCCAAGATACTAGCGGGGGAATGTACTCCTACGAGCAGTACTTC	CASSQDTSGGMYSYEQYF
TRBJ1-2	NA	NA	TRBV6-4	14	TGTGCCAGCAAGACCGGACAACAGGACTATGGCTACACCTTC	CASKTGQQDYGYTF
TRBJ2-5	TRBD1	NA	TRBV5-1	14	TGCGCCAGCAGCAATAGGGGGCGCGAGGAGACCCAGTACTTC	CASSNRGREETQYF
TRBJ2-1	TRBD1	NA	TRBV19	13	TGTGCCAGTGGTACAGGGGGTTACAATGAGCAGTTCTTC	CASGTGGYNEQFF
TRBJ2-7	TRBD1	once	TRBV29-1	13	TGCAGCGTCCGGACAGGCAGCTCCTACGAGCAGTACTTC	CSVRTGSSYEQYF
TRBJ2-3	NA	NA	TRBV7-9	14	TGTGCCAGCAGCTTTACAGGTCCAGAAAATACGCAGTATTTT	CASSFTGPENTQYF
TRBJ2-7	NA	NA	TRBV7-7	13	TGTGCCAGCAGCCCCGGGTACAACTACGAGCAGTACTTC	CASSPGYNYEQYF
TRBJ2-7	NA	NA	TRBV18	13	TGTGCCAGCTCACGGGACACCCCCTACGAGCAGTACTTC	CASSRDTPYEQYF
TRBJ1-1	TRBD1	NA	TRBV4-2	18	TGTGCCAGCAGCCAACAAGGTAGGGGGCAGTGGGGTAGCACTGAAGCTTTCTTT	CASSQQGRGQWGSTEAFF